This T cell receptor (beta chain) was retrieved from a study of response to subunit inactivated influenza vaccine. Study-wide findings and caveats: Every seasonal influenza vaccination brings in few new T cells, the authors suggested.

V shed 5 bases and J shed 5 bases, with 9 bases lying between them. This CDR3 spans 12 amino acids. Germline values: CDR1 SGHTA, CDR2 FQGNSA. MiXCR was run by TCRdb on the RT-PCR reads, yielding one entry per CDR3 protein. The data show roughly 670,000 distinct CDR3 sequences, 14% seen once. This clonotype came up a few times. Antigen specificity is unknown. Sequences were derived from PBMCs from blood, sampled approximately 15 days before vaccination. This clonotype originated in a man aged 45-65 years who received an inactivated influenza vaccine. V gene TRBV7-2 combines with J gene TRBJ2-5; the D gene is possibly TRBD2 (5 bases). CDR3 nucleotides: TGTGCCAGCAGCGTGCCGGGGGAGACCCAGTACTTC. This translates into CASSVPGETQYF.